This T cell receptor (beta chain) was sequenced during a study of cytotoxic CD8 clonotypes in ibrutinib-treated CLL. About the research overall: Results showed 25 or so partial and 2 complete responses; following median around 68 months, around 14 remained remitted, approximately 12 advanced. On average, about 97,000 productive rearrangements and just over 250,000 productive templates per sample.

After removal of 4 bases from V and 7 bases from J, the junction contained 8 bases not matched to a gene. Looked up from germline, CDR1 is MNHEY and CDR2 is SMNVEV (reference sequence). The CDR3 runs to 14 residues. A word on this clone: Antigen unknown.

TCRdb's copy holds only in-frame clones and misses some; the assay was immunoSEQ multiplex PCR. The data hold about 25,000 clones, with about 78% observed a single time. Notes on the study in general: Baseline values of clonality outstripped age-matched healthy donors and followed circulating CD8+ T-cell counts.

V and J are TRBV27 and TRBJ1-2; TRBD1 agrees at 8 bases. The receptor comes from a human donor with chronic lymphocytic leukemia. Sequencing used PBMCs, obtained before ibrutinib treatment. CDR3 DNA sequence: TGTGCCAGCAGTTACTCGGACAGGGACTCTGGCTACACCTTC. Translating gives CASSYSDRDSGYTF.